These 24 T cell receptor beta chains share one sample of origin, sequenced in a study of glioma-infiltrating T cells. TCR alpha and beta CDR3 regions were amplified from RNA using iRepertoire nested multiplex PCR. TCRdb ran MiXCR on the multiplex PCR reads and lists one entry per CDR3 protein. Among more than 90,000 distinct CDR3 sequences listed, 35% to 50% were seen once. The sequenced sample was glioma tissue, nonneoplastic brain tissue, or PBMCs (not recorded which). All receptors come from a human donor with low-grade glioma or glioblastoma, undergoing nonglioma brain surgery, or in good health (not recorded which).

This clonotype was found many times. The J gene is TRBJ2-7, the V gene TRBV2; tentatively, D is TRBD1 or TRBD2 (6 bases each). With 9 bases removed from V and 3 bases from J, the gap between germline ends came to 21 bases. CDR1 and CDR2 from the germline V gene are SNHLY and FYNNEI. CDR3 length equals 15 residues. CDR3 bases: TGTGCCAGTCGACCAAACAGGGAGGTAATCTACGAGCAGTACTTC. Its protein is CASRPNREVIYEQYF.

This clonotype occurred many times. The rearrangement links TRBV10-3 to TRBJ2-5, with D unclear. Trimming shortened V by 3 bases and J by 1 base, and 9 bases separated the two germline ends. The CDR3 spans 14 residues. Germline V gives CDR1 ENHRY, CDR2 SYGVKD. In DNA form, the CDR3 reads TGTGCCATCAGTGAAAGGCAGCTCCAAGAGACCCAGTACTTC. Its translation is CAISERQLQETQYF.

This clonotype was counted at least ten times. The genes are TRBV19 and TRBJ1-5, with 8 bases matching TRBD1. Germline V gives CDR1 LNHDA, CDR2 SQIVND (reference sequence). The CDR3 has 17 residues. The junction had 11 bases not matched to a gene; V was cut back by 6 bases and J by 1 base. CDR3 in amino acids: CASSHGQGFRSNQPQHF. CDR3 DNA: TGTGCCAGTAGCCACGGACAGGGATTTAGGAGCAATCAGCCCCAGCATTTT.

This clonotype appeared once. A much larger clone lies a single base off, so this may be a read error. V gene TRBV28 combines with J gene TRBJ2-1; perhaps TRBD2 as D (6 bases). The CDR3 covers 14 residues. Germline loops: CDR1 MDHEN, CDR2 SYDVKM. The CDR3 reads CASSLGGGYNEQLF. CDR3 DNA: TGTGCCAGCAGTTTAGGGGGAGGATACAATGAGCAGCTCTTC. Filled out from reference TRBV28 and TRBJ2-1, the complete variable domain reads DVKVTQSSRYLVKRTGEKVFLECVQDMDHENMFWYRQDPGLGLRLIYFSYDVKMKEKGDIPEGYSVSREKKERFSLILESASTNQTSMYLCASSLGGGYNEQLFGPGTRLTVL.

This clonotype has a count of ten or more. For the CDR3, the DNA is TGTGCCAGCAGCCATTTGGCCAAAAACATTCAGTACTTC. It translates to CASSHLAKNIQYF. The chain employs TRBV12-3 or TRBV12-4 and TRBJ2-4; D uncertain. The V end lost 6 bases, the J end lost 1 base, and 7 bases lay between the germline ends. This CDR3 is built from 13 residues.

This clonotype was observed many times. The chain carries TRBV2 and TRBJ1-6; a weak D match, TRBD1 (6 bases). The CDR3 runs to 13 residues. Germline V CDR1 and CDR2: SNHLY, FYNNEI. The ends were cut back, 4 bases at V and 10 bases at J, with 11 bases in the middle. The CDR3 region has the DNA TGTGCCAGCAGTGCGAATCAGGGGTCACCCCTCCACTTT. Translated: CASSANQGSPLHF.

Remarks on this clonotype: A much bigger clone sits one base away, suggesting this may be a read error. This chain links TRBV19 with TRBJ2-3; weak D call: TRBD1 (5 bases). The CDR3 spans 17 residues. V was clipped by 3 bases and J by 0 bases, with 16 bases between them. Germline assignment: CDR1 LNHDA and CDR2 SQIVND (reference sequence). The CDR3 sequence is CASSMAETASSTDTQYF. The DNA for the CDR3 is TGTGCCAGTAGTATGGCCGAGACAGCCTCTAGCACAGATACGCAGTATTTT.

The V and J genes are TRBV24-1 and TRBJ2-7; no clear D. Germline CDR1 and CDR2: KGHDR and SFDVKD. Between the trimmed V and J ends, which lost 11 bases and 4 bases, there was a span of 11 bases. The CDR3 runs to 11 residues. CDR3: CASSIGYEQYF. DNA of the CDR3: TGTGCCAGCAGCATCGGTTACGAGCAGTACTTC.

This clonotype was seen only a few times. This rearrangement joins TRBV5-4 to TRBJ1-1; D gene ambiguous. V shed 1 base and J shed 0 bases, with 13 bases lying between them. Looked up from germline, CDR1 is SGHNT and CDR2 is YYREEE (reference sequence). The CDR3 is made up of 16 amino acids. CDR3 in DNA: TGTGCCAGCAGCTTGCTCCGGGGTCCCATGAACACTGAAGCTTTCTTT. Residues: CASSLLRGPMNTEAFF. Variable domain in full (rest from reference TRBV5-4 and TRBJ1-1): ETGVTQSPTHLIKTRGQQVTLRCSSQSGHNTVSWYQQALGQGPQFIFQYYREEENGRGNFPPRFSGLQFPNYSSELNVNALELDDSALYLCASSLLRGPMNTEAFFGQGTRLTVV.

Many counts were recorded for this clonotype. The chain is built from TRBV11-1 and TRBJ2-5; 8 nucleotides agree with TRBD1. Germline CDR1 and CDR2: SGHAT and FQDESV (reference sequence). J gave up 2 bases and V 8 bases, and 4 bases lay outside the gene matches. The CDR3 sequence is 13 residues long. In DNA, the CDR3 is TGTGCCAGCGGGACAGGCCTTCAAGAGACCCAGTACTTC. Encoded protein: CASGTGLQETQYF.

This clonotype was observed at least ten times. The V gene is TRBV5-1, the J gene TRBJ2-7, with D perhaps assigned TRBD1 or TRBD2 (5 bases each). Trimming stripped 3 bases from V and 1 base from J, with 14 bases between. CDR1 and CDR2 (germline): SGHRS, YFSETQ. The CDR3 has 15 amino acids. The CDR3 DNA follows: TGCGCCAGCAGCTACGGGACCAGGCCTTCCTACGAGCAGTACTTC. Amino acids: CASSYGTRPSYEQYF.

CDR3 sequence: CASSFTGTITAYEQYF. The CDR3 DNA sequence: TGTGCCAGCAGTTTTACCGGGACGATCACCGCCTACGAGCAGTACTTC. V and J are TRBV6-5 and TRBJ2-7; D is possibly TRBD1 or TRBD2 (5 bases each). The germline V gene encodes CDR1 MNHEY and CDR2 SVGAGI. The CDR3 is 16 residues long. V gave up 4 bases and J gave up 2 bases, with 18 bases separating them.

This clonotype showed up many times. The genes are TRBV29-1 and TRBJ1-2; TRBD1 matches 7 bases. Trimming removed 7 bases from V and 13 bases from J; junction bases left unmatched: 18. Germline V gene lookup returns CDR1 SQVTM and CDR2 ANQGSEA. The CDR3 extends over 13 amino acids. This CDR3 is CSASDRSLQGSTF. CDR3 in DNA: TGCAGCGCCTCTGATCGGAGCCTACAGGGGTCCACCTTC.

This clonotype has at least ten counts. The V call is TRBV6-1, the J call TRBJ2-1; D unclear. Germline CDR1 and CDR2: MNHNS and SASEGT. This CDR3 spans 11 amino acids. V was pared by 10 bases and J by 8 bases, with 12 bases between. CDR3 in DNA: TGTGCCACCTCTTTTGTTGATGAGCAGTTCTTC. Its protein is CATSFVDEQFF.

With regard to this clonotype: A much larger clone is a single base away; this may be a read error. CDR3 nucleotide sequence: TGCGCCAGCAGCCATGATTCCGGGACTAGCGGGGGCGAGCAGCACTTC. As protein: CASSHDSGTSGGEQHF. The chain joins TRBV5-1 to TRBJ2-7; 14 bases are shared with TRBD2. The CDR3 contains 16 residues. Germline CDR1 and CDR2: SGHRS and YFSETQ.

Regarding this clonotype: This may stem from a read error, because a much larger clone lies one nucleotide away. The chain recombines TRBV29-1 with TRBJ2-2; D perhaps matches TRBD1 (5 bases). The germline V gene encodes CDR1 SQVTM and CDR2 ANQGSEA. The CDR3 spans 14 residues. CDR3 residues: CSVAVRVGTGQLFF. CDR3 bases: TGCAGCGTTGCCGTCAGGGTGGGCACCGGGCAGCTGTTTTTT.

This clonotype was seen many times. The rearrangement uses TRBV29-1 and TRBJ2-2; weak D call: TRBD1 (5 bases). Trimming pared 4 bases from V and 4 bases from J, leaving 13 bases between. Germline-derived CDR1 and CDR2 are SQVTM and ANQGSEA. The CDR3 is 14 amino acids. In DNA, the CDR3 is TGCAGCGTTGCCGTCAGGGTGGGCACCGGGGAGCTGTTTTTT. This gives the protein CSVAVRVGTGELFF.

This clonotype was seen at least ten times. V is TRBV12-3 or TRBV12-4 and J is TRBJ2-7; 7 bases are shared with TRBD2. CDR3 length: 15 residues. The V gene end was trimmed by 1 base and the J gene end by 2 bases; junction bases not matched to a gene: 5. This chain's CDR3 is CASSLGLAFPYEQYF. CDR3 DNA sequence: TGTGCCAGCAGTTTAGGACTAGCATTCCCCTACGAGCAGTACTTC.

This chain joins TRBV3-1 and TRBJ2-1; no firm D call. The CDR3 covers 13 residues. The germline V and J ends were trimmed by 7 bases and 7 bases, with 14 bases remaining between them. Germline values: CDR1 LGHDT, CDR2 YNNKEL (reference sequence). The CDR3 loop is CASIPPQWNEQFF. CDR3 DNA: TGTGCCAGCATCCCTCCGCAGTGGAATGAGCAGTTCTTC.

This clonotype was observed many times. CDR3 sequence: CASSSTSGRSPDTQYF. CDR3 coding DNA: TGTGCCAGCAGCTCGACTAGCGGGAGGAGCCCAGATACGCAGTATTTT. The V gene is TRBV7-9, the J gene TRBJ2-3, with 13 bases matching TRBD2. The CDR3 runs 16 residues. The V segment lost 4 bases and the J segment 4 bases; nucleotides outside the gene matches: 5. CDR1 SEHNR and CDR2 FQNEAQ come from the germline V gene (reference sequence).

In the case of this clonotype: One end of the junction is discordant with germline, which a read error may explain. V usage is TRBV6-5 and J usage is TRBJ1-2; a weak D match, TRBD1 (6 bases). The CDR3 spans 15 residues. The V gene's germline CDR1 is MNHEY and CDR2 SVGAGI. CDR3 region: CVSSSPRTANYGYNF. The CDR3 DNA is TGTGTCAGCAGTTCCCCACGGACAGCCAACTATGGCTACAACTTC.

This clonotype was observed many times. V is TRBV7-2 and J is TRBJ1-2; unclear D gene. The germline V gene encodes CDR1 SGHTA and CDR2 FQGNSA. CDR3 length: 13 amino acids. Trimming left V 3 bases short and J 3 bases short, with 8 bases between. In DNA, the CDR3 is TGTGCCAGCAGCTTTAGGGAGGACTATGGCTACACCTTC. Translated: CASSFREDYGYTF.

This clonotype was observed many times. This chain links TRBV20-1 with TRBJ2-1; a possible D gene is TRBD2 (6 bases). This CDR3 contains 15 residues. The germline V gene encodes CDR1 DFQATT and CDR2 SNEGSKA (reference sequence). Trimming left V 5 bases short and J 3 bases short, with 17 bases between. CDR3 nucleotide sequence: TGCAGTGCTCCTCGGGGAGCGGGTAGCTACAATGAGCAGTTCTTC. This sequence encodes CSAPRGAGSYNEQFF.

Regarding this clonotype: This may come from a read error, since a much larger clone is one base off. The chain links TRBV14 to TRBJ2-7; D gene uncertain. V was pared by 5 bases and J by 0 bases, with 20 bases between. The CDR3 has 17 residues. CDR1 and CDR2 from the germline V gene are SGHDN and FVKESK. CDR3 nucleotide sequence: TGTGCCAGCAGCGACACGTCCTACTTCAGGAGCTCCTACGAGCAGTACTTC. This gives the protein CASSDTSYFRSSYEQYF.